A selection of T cell receptor beta chains follows, all from one sample in a study of blood T cells in healthy people across ages. TCRdb recomputed calls from the 5' RACE reads with MiXCR, one row per CDR3 protein. The sample shows about a million distinct CDR3 sequences, roughly half of them seen only once. Sequencing was performed on blood. Every receptor here comes from a woman aged 55-70 years in good health. Each CDR3 is given with its conserved first and last residue.

>TRBJ2-7|TRBV9|15
CASSVAGGKSYEQYF
>TRBJ2-5|TRBV12-3/TRBV12-4|16
CASSLGDGGRQETQYF
>TRBJ2-4|TRBV4-1|16
CASSQDGWAGAREQYF
>TRBJ2-1|TRBV7-2|14
CASSPGGKYNEQFF
>TRBJ2-3|TRBV29-1|14
CSVTGQGGLGTQYF
>TRBJ2-7|TRBV6-1|13
CASRRTGGDEQYF
>TRBJ2-1|TRBV20-1|13
CSANGDLGNEQFF
>TRBJ2-7|TRBV11-2|15
CASSLVEPGLGEQYF
>TRBJ2-1|TRBV4-1|14
CASSPITGKIEQFF
>TRBJ2-5|TRBV25-1|15
CASSDRETYQETQYF
>TRBJ1-5|TRBV6-1|14
CASNYGGTNQPQHF
>TRBJ2-4|TRBV11-1|15
CASSLDTGTKNIQYF
>-|TRBV7-2|15
CASSRGSGRHYEQYF
>TRBJ2-7|TRBV29-1|12
CSVGQATYEQYF
>TRBJ1-5|TRBV12-3/TRBV12-4|13
CASSRFANQPQHF
>TRBJ2-7|TRBV4-1|16
CASSQDSLGPSYEQYF
>TRBJ2-5|TRBV12-3/TRBV12-4|15
CASSLPPGQGETQYF
>TRBJ2-7|TRBV28|18
CASSFGQETTSGSYEQYF
>TRBJ2-7|TRBV15|15
CATSRDRLSSYEQYF
>TRBJ1-1|TRBV18|15
CASSPPPDRGSEAFF
>TRBJ2-1|TRBV11-2|17
CASSLLSTQGLAGAQFF
>-|TRBV28|16
CASTSRGLAGVHEQYF
>TRBJ2-7|TRBV7-2|12
CASSQTYYEQYF
>TRBJ1-4|TRBV29-1|13
CSVGTANNEKLFF
>TRBJ2-5|TRBV3-1|18
CASSVVGVLAGAEETQYF
>TRBJ2-4|TRBV27|16
CASSLSQELAKNIQYF